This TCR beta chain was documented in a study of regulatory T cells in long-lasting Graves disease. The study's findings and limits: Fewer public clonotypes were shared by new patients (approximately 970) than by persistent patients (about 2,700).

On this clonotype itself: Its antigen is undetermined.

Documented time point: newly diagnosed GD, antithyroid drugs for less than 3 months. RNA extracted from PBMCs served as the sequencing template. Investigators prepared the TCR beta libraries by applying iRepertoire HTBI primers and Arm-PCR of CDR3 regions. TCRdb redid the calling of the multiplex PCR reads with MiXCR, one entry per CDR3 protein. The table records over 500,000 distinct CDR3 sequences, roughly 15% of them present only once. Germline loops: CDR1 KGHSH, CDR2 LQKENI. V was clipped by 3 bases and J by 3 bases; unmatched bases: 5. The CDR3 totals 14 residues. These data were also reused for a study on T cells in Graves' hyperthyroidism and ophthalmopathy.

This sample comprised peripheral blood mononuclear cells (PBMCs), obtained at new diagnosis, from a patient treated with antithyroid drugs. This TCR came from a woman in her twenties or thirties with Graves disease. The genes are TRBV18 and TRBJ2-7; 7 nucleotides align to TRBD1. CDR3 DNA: TGTGCCAGCTCACCGCCGGGACAGAACTACGAGCAGTACTTC. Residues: CASSPPGQNYEQYF.